A single sample gave rise to the 14 T cell receptor beta chains below, sequenced in a study of cytomegalovirus exposure and HLA in healthy donors. Researchers ran the PCR with 60 Vbeta and 13 Jbeta primers. Using immunoSEQ multiplex PCR, the repertoire was profiled, and TCRdb retains in-frame clones only, with some absent. The data contain about 160,000 clones, 65% to 85% of them singletons. The sequenced sample consisted of PBMCs. Receptor source: a man aged 55 to 70 in good health and CMV-seronegative.

This chain uses TRBV29-1 with TRBJ2-3; 9 nucleotides align to TRBD2. The junction had 6 bases not matched to a gene; V was cut back by 5 bases and J by 6 bases. CDR1 is SQVTM and CDR2 is ANQGSEA in the germline V gene. This CDR3 contains 13 residues. CDR3 sequence: CSVLITSGDTQYF. The CDR3 DNA sequence: TGCAGCGTTCTAATTACTAGCGGGGATACGCAGTATTTT.

Ten or more counts support this clone. This chain connects TRBV5-1 to TRBJ2-1; TRBD2 agrees at 8 bases. J lost 7 bases, V lost 0 bases, and 6 bases had no gene match. Germline CDR1 reads SGHRS; CDR2 reads YFSETQ. This CDR3 region has 15 residues. CDR3 nucleotides: TGCGCCAGCAGCTTGGGAGCGGGGGCCGCGAATGAGCAGTTCTTC. Protein sequence: CASSLGAGAANEQFF.

V usage is TRBV30 and J usage is TRBJ1-4; 7 positions match TRBD1. The V gene end was trimmed by 4 bases and the J gene end by 7 bases; junction bases not matched to a gene: 6. The length of the CDR3 is 13 residues. Germline CDR1 and CDR2: GTSNPN and SVGIG (reference sequence). The CDR3 DNA sequence: TGTGCCTGGAAGACAGGGCGTCGTGAAAAACTGTTTTTT. Protein: CAWKTGRREKLFF. Using reference TRBV30 and TRBJ1-4 for the parts outside the CDR3, the full variable domain is SQTIHQWPATLVQPVGSPLSLECTVEGTSNPNLYWYRQAAGRGLQLLFYSVGIGQISSEVPQNLSASRPQDRQFILSSKKLLLSDSGFYLCAWKTGRREKLFFGSGTQLSVL.

As concerns this clone: The junction and the germline gene differ at one end; a read error may be behind it. The chain is built from TRBV2 and TRBJ2-5; 12 bases are a match to TRBD2. The CDR3 has 16 residues. The germline V gene encodes CDR1 SNHLY and CDR2 FYNNEI. The DNA of the CDR3 is TGTGCCAGCAGGGAAGGACTAGCGGGATTCCAAGAGACCCAGTACTTC. Amino acids: CASREGLAGFQETQYF.

This chain uses TRBV28 with TRBJ1-2, with TRBD1 matching 7 bases. CDR3 length equals 15 residues. The germline gives CDR1 MDHEN, CDR2 SYDVKM. With V trimmed by 6 bases and J by 1 base, 8 bases remained unmatched. CDR3 amino acids: CASSGPGQNNYGYTF. The DNA of the CDR3 is TGTGCCAGCAGCGGCCCGGGACAGAATAACTATGGCTACACCTTC.

The rearrangement links TRBV5-1 to TRBJ2-5, with 8 bases aligning to TRBD2. This CDR3 is built from 16 residues. Germline V gene lookup returns CDR1 SGHRS and CDR2 YFSETQ. After removal of 7 bases from V and 2 bases from J, the junction contained 13 bases not matched to a gene. CDR3 nucleotide sequence: TGCGCCAGCTTCGGTGGGTCCGGGACTAGACAAGAGACCCAGTACTTC. Its protein product is CASFGGSGTRQETQYF.

This clone was detected only once. The chain combines TRBV19 with TRBJ2-5; 14 bases fit TRBD2. V dropped 8 bases and J dropped 5; count of bases not matched to a gene: 4. This CDR3 spans 14 amino acids. Germline V gene data show CDR1 as LNHDA and CDR2 as SQIVND (reference sequence). CDR3 sequence: CASGTSGGRETQYF. In DNA, the CDR3 is TGTGCCAGTGGGACTAGCGGGGGACGGGAGACCCAGTACTTC.

The CDR3 protein is CASSENTAGGETQYF. Written as DNA, the CDR3 is TGTGCCAGCAGTGAAAATACGGCCGGGGGGGAGACCCAGTACTTC. The chain has TRBV6-1 and TRBJ2-5; 7 nucleotides agree with TRBD2. The trim removed 2 bases at V and 5 bases at J, leaving 8 bases unmatched. This CDR3 is 15 amino acids long. Germline V CDR1 and CDR2: MNHNS, SASEGT.

V and J are TRBV5-1 and TRBJ2-5; 11 bases align to TRBD2. Germline CDR1 SGHRS, CDR2 YFSETQ. V dropped 4 bases and J dropped 5; count of bases not matched to a gene: 7. The length of the CDR3 is 15 residues. In nucleotides, the CDR3 is TGCGCCAGCAGCAGTCTAGCGGGGGGAGTGGAGACCCAGTACTTC. Translation: CASSSLAGGVETQYF.

The sample holds a few counts of this clone. J is TRBJ2-5 and V is TRBV27; D remains ambiguous. Trimming removed 5 bases at V and 0 bases at J, with 13 bases between. There are 15 residues in the CDR3. Germline assignment: CDR1 MNHEY and CDR2 SMNVEV (reference sequence). As DNA, the CDR3 is TGTGCCAGCAGTAGCCCCAGCAGGAACCAAGAGACCCAGTACTTC. It is translated as CASSSPSRNQETQYF.

The V call is TRBV6-5, the J call TRBJ2-3; possibly TRBD2 for D (7 bases). Germline assignment: CDR1 MNHEY and CDR2 SVGAGI. This CDR3 spans 14 amino acids. V was shortened by 6 bases and J by 6 bases, with 16 bases between the two germline ends. The CDR3 sequence: CASSGLGGRDTQYF. CDR3 sequence (DNA): TGTGCCAGCAGCGGACTAGGGGGGAGGGATACGCAGTATTTT.

In its sample, this clone was seen a few times. The chain combines TRBV11-2 with TRBJ2-7, with a possible D match to TRBD2 (6 bases). Per the germline V gene, CDR1 is SGHAT and CDR2 is FQNNGV. CDR3 length: 13 amino acids. V dropped 7 bases and J dropped 2 bases, with 12 bases sitting between them. CDR3 DNA sequence: TGTGCCAGCACCTTGACTAGAACCTACGAGCAGTACTTC. Protein product: CASTLTRTYEQYF.

Written as DNA, the CDR3 is TGTGCCAGCAGTTTACGGACTAGCGGGAGACATGAGCAGTTCTTC. As protein: CASSLRTSGRHEQFF. This chain connects TRBV28 to TRBJ2-1, with 13 bases fitting TRBD2. This CDR3 has 15 amino acids. The ends lost 2 bases at V and 8 bases at J; junction bases unmatched: 3. Germline V lookup: CDR1 MDHEN, CDR2 SYDVKM.

V gene TRBV5-1 combines with J gene TRBJ2-7; 10 bases are shared with TRBD2. After removal of 0 bases from V and 7 bases from J, the junction contained 7 bases not matched to a gene. The CDR3 is 15 amino acids. CDR1 SGHRS and CDR2 YFSETQ come from the germline V gene. The CDR3 reads CASSLVASGSGEQYF. CDR3 DNA sequence: TGCGCCAGCAGCTTGGTGGCTAGCGGGAGTGGAGAGCAGTACTTC.